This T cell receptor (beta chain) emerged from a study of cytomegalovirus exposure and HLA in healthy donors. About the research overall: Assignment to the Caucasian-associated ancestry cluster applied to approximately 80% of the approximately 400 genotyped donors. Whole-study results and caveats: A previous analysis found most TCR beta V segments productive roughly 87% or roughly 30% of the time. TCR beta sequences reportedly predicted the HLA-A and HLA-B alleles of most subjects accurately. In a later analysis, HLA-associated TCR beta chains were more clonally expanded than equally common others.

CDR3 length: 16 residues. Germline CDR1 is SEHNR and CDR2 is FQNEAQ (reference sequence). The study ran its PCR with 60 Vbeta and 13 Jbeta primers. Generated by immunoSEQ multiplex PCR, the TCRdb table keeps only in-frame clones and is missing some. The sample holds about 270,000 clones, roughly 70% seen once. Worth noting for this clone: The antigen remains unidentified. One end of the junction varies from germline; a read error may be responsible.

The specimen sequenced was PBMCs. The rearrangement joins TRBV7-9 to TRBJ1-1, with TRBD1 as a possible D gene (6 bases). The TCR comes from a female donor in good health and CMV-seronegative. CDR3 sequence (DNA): TGTTCCAGCAGCTTCTATACCGGGACACCGAACACTGAAGCTTTCTTT. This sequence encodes CSSSFYTGTPNTEAFF.